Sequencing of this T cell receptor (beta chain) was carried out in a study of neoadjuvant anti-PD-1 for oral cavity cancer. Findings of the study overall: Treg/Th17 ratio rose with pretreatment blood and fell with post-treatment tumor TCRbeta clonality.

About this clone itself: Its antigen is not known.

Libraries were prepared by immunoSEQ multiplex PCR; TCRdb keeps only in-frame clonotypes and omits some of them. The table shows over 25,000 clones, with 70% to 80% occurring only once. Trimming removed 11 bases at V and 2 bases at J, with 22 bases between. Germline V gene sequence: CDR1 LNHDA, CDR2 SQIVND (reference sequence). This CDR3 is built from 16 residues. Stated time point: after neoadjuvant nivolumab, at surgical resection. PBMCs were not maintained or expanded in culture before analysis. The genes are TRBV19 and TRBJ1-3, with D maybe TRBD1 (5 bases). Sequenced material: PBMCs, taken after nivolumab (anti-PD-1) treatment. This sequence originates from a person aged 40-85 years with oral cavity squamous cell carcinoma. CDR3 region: CASRDAYIGTGNTIYF. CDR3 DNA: TGTGCCTCCCGGGACGCCTATATAGGTACTGGAAACACCATATATTTT.